These 9 T cell receptor beta chains were all obtained from the same sample, sequenced in a study of T cells in localized non-small cell lung cancer. Profiled with immunoSEQ multiplex PCR; TCRdb holds only in-frame clones, not every one. Among approximately 1,000 clones listed, 33% were seen once. Source: lung tumor tissue, taken before any cancer treatment. The receptors shown here come from a male donor older than 55 with stage II squamous cell lung carcinoma.

This clone was seen more than once but under ten times. An end of the junction differs from the germline gene, which may be a read error. The chain carries TRBV6-8 and TRBJ1-2; D gene ambiguous. Germline V gene lookup returns CDR1 MNHGY and CDR2 SAAAGT. The CDR3 is 12 residues long. The DNA for the CDR3 is TGTGCCATCAGTGCAGCTGACTATGGCTACACCTTC. This gives the protein CAISAADYGYTF.

By its share, this clone is large. The CDR3 region has the DNA TGTGCCAGCAGTTTAGAGGAACTCGCCATGCCGGTCACTGAAGCTTTCTTT. Amino acid sequence: CASSLEELAMPVTEAFF. The chain links TRBV28 to TRBJ1-1; D uncertain. Germline CDR1 reads MDHEN; CDR2 reads SYDVKM. Trimming cost V 2 bases and J 4 bases, with 20 bases left between them. The CDR3 consists of 17 residues.

V is TRBV6-8 and J is TRBJ2-1, with TRBD2 as a possible D gene (6 bases). The CDR3 spans 15 residues. CDR1 is MNHGY and CDR2 is SAAAGT in the germline V gene. Between the trimmed V and J ends, which lost 0 bases and 10 bases, there was a span of 16 bases. In DNA, the CDR3 is TGTGCCAGCAGTTACTCGAATCCCAACGGAGGGGAGCAGTTCTTC. Amino acid sequence: CASSYSNPNGGEQFF.

By proportion, this clone is large. CDR3 sequence reads: CASSLEYPGDTQYF. Here the CDR3 DNA reads TGTGCCAGCAGCTTAGAGTACCCGGGTGATACGCAGTATTTT. The chain employs TRBV11-3 and TRBJ2-3; D is unclear. The V and J ends lost 0 bases and 6 bases respectively, with 10 bases between them. This CDR3 contains 14 residues. Germline values: CDR1 SGHNT, CDR2 YENEEA.

This clone was seen more than once but under ten times. The chain combines TRBV28 with TRBJ2-7, with 8 positions matching TRBD1. Germline trimming cut 3 bases from V and 6 bases from J; bases unmatched to any gene: 10. Germline V CDR1 and CDR2: MDHEN, SYDVKM. The CDR3 runs 15 residues. Written as DNA, the CDR3 is TGTGCCAGCAGTTTCTCCCCCCGGACAGGGCCCGAGCAGTACTTC. This translates into CASSFSPRTGPEQYF. Using reference TRBV28 and TRBJ2-7 for the parts outside the CDR3, the full variable domain is DVKVTQSSRYLVKRTGEKVFLECVQDMDHENMFWYRQDPGLGLRLIYFSYDVKMKEKGDIPEGYSVSREKKERFSLILESASTNQTSMYLCASSFSPRTGPEQYFGPGTRLTVT.

This sequence joins TRBV11-3 and TRBJ1-4; D is undetermined. With 1 base removed from V and 7 bases from J, the gap between germline ends came to 10 bases. This CDR3 region has 14 residues. The germline V gene has CDR1 SGHNT and CDR2 YENEEA. The CDR3 sequence: CASSLGASGEKLFF. CDR3 bases: TGTGCCAGCAGCTTAGGGGCTTCGGGTGAAAAACTGTTTTTT.

The chain has TRBV6-8 and TRBJ2-5, with 10 bases identical to TRBD2. The CDR3 loop spans 18 amino acids. Germline CDR1 and CDR2: MNHGY and SAAAGT. The V segment lost 2 bases and the J segment 0 bases; nucleotides outside the gene matches: 9. The CDR3: CASSYKVGAGGYQETQYF. The CDR3 nucleotides read TGTGCCAGCAGTTACAAAGTAGGAGCGGGAGGGTACCAAGAGACCCAGTACTTC.

The chain links TRBV15 to TRBJ2-7; 9 bases map to TRBD2. The CDR3 is 17 residues long. V was pared by 4 bases and J by 4 bases, with 14 bases of the junction left unmatched. Germline-derived CDR1 and CDR2 are LNHNV and YYDKDF (reference sequence). CDR3 in amino acids: CATSTSLAGGSWYEQYF. The CDR3 region has the DNA TGTGCCACCAGCACCTCCCTGGCGGGAGGGTCCTGGTACGAGCAGTACTTC.

The table lists this clone with a few counts. The chain joins TRBV6-8 to TRBJ1-2, with TRBD1 matching over 8 bases. With 6 bases clipped from V and 6 bases from J, the junction kept 6 bases outside the gene matches. The CDR3 has 13 amino acids. Germline V CDR1 and CDR2: MNHGY, SAAAGT. This chain's CDR3 is CASRTRTGHGYTF. The CDR3 DNA reads TGTGCCAGCAGGACCCGGACAGGGCATGGCTACACCTTC.